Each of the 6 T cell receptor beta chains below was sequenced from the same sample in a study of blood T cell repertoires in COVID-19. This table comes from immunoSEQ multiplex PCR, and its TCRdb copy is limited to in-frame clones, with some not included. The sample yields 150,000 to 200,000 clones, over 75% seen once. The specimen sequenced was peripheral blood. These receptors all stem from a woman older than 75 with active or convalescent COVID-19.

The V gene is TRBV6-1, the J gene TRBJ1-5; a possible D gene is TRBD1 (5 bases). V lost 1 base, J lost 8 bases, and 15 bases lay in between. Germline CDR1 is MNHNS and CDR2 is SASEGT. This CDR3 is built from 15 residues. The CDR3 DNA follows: TGTGCCAGCAGTGAAGGGCAGGGTGGCGGTAAGCCCCAGCATTTT. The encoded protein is CASSEGQGGGKPQHF.

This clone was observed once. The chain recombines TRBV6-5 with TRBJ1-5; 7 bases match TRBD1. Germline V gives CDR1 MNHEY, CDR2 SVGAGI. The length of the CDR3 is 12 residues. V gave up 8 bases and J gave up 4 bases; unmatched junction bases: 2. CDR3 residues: CASSTGNQPQHF. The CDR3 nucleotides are TGTGCCAGCTCGACAGGGAATCAGCCCCAGCATTTT.

The CDR3 region is CSVATGKRNEQYF. The CDR3 region has the DNA TGCAGCGTTGCGACAGGGAAAAGGAACGAGCAGTACTTC. This sequence joins TRBV29-1 and TRBJ2-7; 7 nucleotides agree with TRBD1. Looked up from germline, CDR1 is SQVTM and CDR2 is ANQGSEA. The length of the CDR3 is 13 residues. Losses at the gene ends were 4 bases for V and 5 bases for J; bases not matched to a gene: 8.

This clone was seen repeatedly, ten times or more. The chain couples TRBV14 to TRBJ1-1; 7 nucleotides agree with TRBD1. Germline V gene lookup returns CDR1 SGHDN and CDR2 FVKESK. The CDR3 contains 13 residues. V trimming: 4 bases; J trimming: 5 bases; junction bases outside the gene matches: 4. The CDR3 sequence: CASSRNRGTEAFF. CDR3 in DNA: TGTGCCAGCAGCCGAAACAGGGGAACTGAAGCTTTCTTT.

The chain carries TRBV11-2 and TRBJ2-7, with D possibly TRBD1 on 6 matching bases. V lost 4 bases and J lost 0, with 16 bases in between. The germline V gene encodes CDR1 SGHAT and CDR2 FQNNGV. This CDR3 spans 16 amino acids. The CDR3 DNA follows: TGTGCCAGCAGCTACACCCAGGGGCCCCACTCCTACGAGCAGTACTTC. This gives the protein CASSYTQGPHSYEQYF.

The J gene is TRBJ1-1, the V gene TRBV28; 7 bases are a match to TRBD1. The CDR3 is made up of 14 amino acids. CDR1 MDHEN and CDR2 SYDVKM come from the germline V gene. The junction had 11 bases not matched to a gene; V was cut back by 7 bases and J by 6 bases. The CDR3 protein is CASMVGGRGSEAFF. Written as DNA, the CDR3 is TGTGCCAGCATGGTAGGGGGCAGAGGCTCTGAAGCTTTCTTT. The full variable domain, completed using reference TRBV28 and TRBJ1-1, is DVKVTQSSRYLVKRTGEKVFLECVQDMDHENMFWYRQDPGLGLRLIYFSYDVKMKEKGDIPEGYSVSREKKERFSLILESASTNQTSMYLCASMVGGRGSEAFFGQGTRLTVV.